The 24 T cell receptor beta chains presented below share a single source sample, sequenced in a study of early T cells in non-severe SARS-CoV-2 infection. TCRdb fed the 5' RACE reads into MiXCR, producing one record per CDR3 protein. The sample records roughly 100,000 distinct CDR3 sequences, roughly 13% being singletons. Sample: whole blood. These receptors all come from an adult who was a healthcare worker with PCR-confirmed SARS-CoV-2 infection or an uninfected control (not recorded which).

In its sample, this clonotype was seen a few times. The J gene is TRBJ2-7, the V gene TRBV20-1; D may be TRBD2 (6 bases). This CDR3 has 13 amino acids. Germline lookup yields CDR1 DFQATT and CDR2 SNEGSKA (reference sequence). CDR3 sequence (DNA): TGCAGCTCCTCTGGGGGGAGGAACTACGAGCAGTACTTC. Its translation: CSSSGGRNYEQYF.

Details on this clonotype: One junction end disagrees with the germline gene, perhaps due to a read error. The DNA for the CDR3 is TGTGCCAGCAGCCAGGACAGTATGTATGAAAAACTTTTTTTT. It translates to CASSQDSMYEKLFF. The chain joins TRBV7-9 to TRBJ1-4; D possibly corresponds to TRBD1 (6 bases). In germline, CDR1 is SEHNR, CDR2 FQNEAQ (reference sequence). This CDR3 contains 14 residues.

The CDR3 loop is CASSYRRDTYEQYF. In DNA, the CDR3 is TGTGCCAGCAGTTACCGCAGGGACACCTACGAGCAGTACTTC. The chain employs TRBV6-2 or TRBV6-3 and TRBJ2-7, with D perhaps matching TRBD1 (6 bases). V was clipped by 2 bases and J by 2 bases, with 10 bases between them. Germline V lookup: CDR1 MNHEY, CDR2 SVGEGT. There are 14 residues in the CDR3.

The rearrangement joins TRBV20-1 to TRBJ2-1; D unclear. Germline V gene lookup returns CDR1 DFQATT and CDR2 SNEGSKA (reference sequence). The CDR3 has 10 residues. The V end was cut by 5 bases, the J end by 5 bases, with 4 bases between. CDR3 in DNA: TGCAGTGCTCTAAACAATGAGCAGTTCTTC. Its protein product is CSALNNEQFF.

Ten or more counts support this clonotype. V usage is TRBV12-3 or TRBV12-4 and J usage is TRBJ1-4; the match to TRBD1 covers 7 bases. The CDR3 is 14 residues long. The trim removed 4 bases at V and 4 bases at J, leaving 3 bases unmatched. The CDR3 here is CASSSGTDNEKLFF. Here the CDR3 DNA reads TGTGCCAGCAGTTCCGGGACAGATAATGAAAAACTGTTTTTT.

In this sample, this clonotype turned up a few times. The chain has TRBV30 and TRBJ1-2; 7 bases agree with TRBD1. In germline, CDR1 is GTSNPN, CDR2 SVGIG (reference sequence). V lost 2 bases to trimming and J lost 4 bases; unmatched junction nucleotides: 1. This CDR3 comprises 12 residues. For the CDR3, the DNA is TGTGCCTGGAGTAGGGACAGCTATGGCTACACCTTC. Translated, it gives CAWSRDSYGYTF.

This chain joins TRBV9 and TRBJ2-1, with TRBD2 matching over 7 bases. Germline CDR1 reads SGDLS; CDR2 reads YYNGEE. The CDR3 runs to 16 residues. V dropped 0 bases and J dropped 4; count of bases not matched to a gene: 7. The CDR3 nucleotides read TGTGCCAGCAGCGTAGAGGCGGGAGCTGGATACAATGAGCAGTTCTTC. It codes for CASSVEAGAGYNEQFF.

This clonotype was counted a few times. V and J are TRBV9 and TRBJ2-3, with 7 bases fitting TRBD2. The CDR3 runs to 14 residues. V shed 1 base, J shed 3 bases, and the junction held 2 bases outside the gene matches. From germline, CDR1 is SGDLS and CDR2 YYNGEE. The CDR3 bases are TGTGCCAGCAGCGTACTAGCGGCTACAGATACGCAGTATTTT. This sequence encodes CASSVLAATDTQYF.

V is TRBV29-1 and J is TRBJ2-5; perhaps TRBD2 as D (6 bases). V was shortened by 3 bases and J by 7 bases, with 9 bases between the two germline ends. The germline V gene encodes CDR1 SQVTM and CDR2 ANQGSEA. The CDR3 has 11 amino acids. The CDR3 DNA reads TGCAGCGTTGACATGCGGGGGACCCAGTACTTC. Translated: CSVDMRGTQYF.

The gene calls are TRBV7-6 and TRBJ2-3; 11 positions match TRBD2. With 5 bases clipped from V and 3 bases from J, the junction kept 16 bases outside the gene matches. There are 19 residues in the CDR3. Germline CDR1 is SGHVS and CDR2 is FNYEAQ. DNA for the CDR3: TGTGCCAGCAGCCCGATAACTAGCGGGAGTGCGGTCAGTACAGATACGCAGTATTTT. Protein product: CASSPITSGSAVSTDTQYF.

In its sample, this clonotype was seen a few times. The chain has TRBV11-2 and TRBJ2-7; D gene unclear. The CDR3 loop spans 14 amino acids. The V end was cut by 2 bases, the J end by 3 bases, with 11 bases between. Germline CDR1 reads SGHAT; CDR2 reads FQNNGV. In DNA, the CDR3 is TGTGCCAGCAGCTTATTCAGACTCCACTACGAGCAGTACTTC. Amino acids: CASSLFRLHYEQYF.

The chain couples TRBV10-3 to TRBJ2-3, with 10 bases aligning to TRBD1. Germline V lookup: CDR1 ENHRY, CDR2 SYGVKD. Trimming cost V 6 bases and J 4 bases; bases outside gene matches: 4. The CDR3 is 14 amino acids. CDR3 residues: CAIRPGQGSDTQYF. The DNA for the CDR3 is TGTGCCATCAGGCCGGGACAGGGGTCAGATACGCAGTATTTT.

This chain joins TRBV28 and TRBJ1-6; no firm D call. Germline values: CDR1 MDHEN, CDR2 SYDVKM. CDR3 size: 14 residues. V was shortened by 5 bases and J by 10 bases, with 15 bases between the two germline ends. The CDR3 loop is CASSPPRRGSPLHF. CDR3 DNA sequence: TGTGCCAGCAGTCCCCCCCGCCGAGGGTCACCCCTCCACTTT.

This clonotype was seen repeatedly, ten times or more. The CDR3 spells CSVESAGLGSDEQFF. The DNA of the CDR3 is TGCAGCGTTGAATCAGCGGGGTTAGGGAGCGATGAGCAGTTCTTC. This chain joins TRBV29-1 and TRBJ2-1; 7 nucleotides agree with TRBD2. CDR1 is SQVTM, CDR2 ANQGSEA, per germline. This CDR3 is 15 amino acids long. After removal of 2 bases from V and 8 bases from J, the junction contained 12 bases not matched to a gene.

The chain is built from TRBV20-1 and TRBJ2-4, with 10 positions matching TRBD2. The V gene's germline CDR1 is DFQATT and CDR2 SNEGSKA (reference sequence). The J segment lost 7 bases and the V segment lost 0 bases, leaving 6 bases of the junction unmatched. This CDR3 has 15 amino acids. DNA of the CDR3: TGCAGTGCTAGAGAGAGCGGGAGGGCCCGGAACATTCAGTACTTC. Translated, it gives CSARESGRARNIQYF.

The V and J genes are TRBV11-2 and TRBJ2-7, with 10 bases identical to TRBD2. J lost 2 bases, V lost 5 bases, and 6 bases had no gene match. The CDR3 extends over 15 amino acids. The V gene's germline CDR1 is SGHAT and CDR2 FQNNGV. In nucleotides, the CDR3 is TGTGCCAGCAGCCCGCCTCTAGCGGGAGCCTACGAGCAGTACTTC. It encodes CASSPPLAGAYEQYF. The full variable domain, rest sourced from reference TRBV11-2 and TRBJ2-7, is EAGVAQSPRYKIIEKRQSVAFWCNPISGHATLYWYQQILGQGPKLLIQFQNNGVVDDSQLPKDRFSAERLKGVDSTLKIQPAKLEDSAVYLCASSPPLAGAYEQYFGPGTRLTVT.

V and J are TRBV11-1 and TRBJ2-1; D perhaps matches TRBD2 (5 bases). Germline loops: CDR1 SGHAT, CDR2 FQDESV (reference sequence). V was trimmed by 3 bases and J by 2 bases, leaving 11 bases between them. The CDR3 loop spans 15 amino acids. CDR3 residues: CASSLETIPYNEQFF. The CDR3 coding sequence is TGTGCCAGCAGCTTGGAGACTATCCCCTACAATGAGCAGTTCTTC.

The table lists this clonotype with many counts. The V call is TRBV20-1, the J call TRBJ2-4; TRBD2 might be the D (5 bases). The CDR3 runs to 18 residues. V lost 4 bases to trimming and J lost 0 bases, with 22 bases between them. The V gene's germline CDR1 is DFQATT and CDR2 SNEGSKA (reference sequence). Here the CDR3 reads CSATDGNPRTLAKNIQYF. CDR3 in DNA: TGCAGTGCTACAGACGGGAACCCCCGGACTTTAGCCAAAAACATTCAGTACTTC.

This clonotype was seen many times. At one end, the junction sequence differs from germline, possibly due to a read error. The chain combines TRBV5-1 with TRBJ2-5, with no clear D. Germline assignment: CDR1 SGHRS and CDR2 YFSETQ. This CDR3 comprises 11 residues. The CDR3 DNA is TGTGCCAGCAGTGTCCAAGAGACCCAGTACTTC. Amino acids: CASSVQETQYF.

The chain is built from TRBV5-5 and TRBJ2-1, with unresolved D. The germline V gene encodes CDR1 SGHKS and CDR2 YYEKEE (reference sequence). CDR3 length: 17 residues. Trimming cost V 7 bases and J 8 bases, with 28 bases left between them. This chain's CDR3 is CASDQWPSRTRFYEQFF. The DNA of the CDR3 is TGTGCCAGCGACCAATGGCCGTCCCGGACGAGGTTCTATGAGCAGTTCTTC.

This clonotype appeared many times. The chain is built from TRBV11-2 and TRBJ2-5; tentatively, D is TRBD1 (6 bases). The CDR3 loop spans 14 amino acids. Germline V gene sequence: CDR1 SGHAT, CDR2 FQNNGV. V lost 5 bases to trimming and J lost 1 base, with 11 bases between them. The CDR3 reads CASSKTGLQETQYF. Here the CDR3 DNA reads TGTGCCAGCAGCAAAACAGGGCTCCAAGAGACCCAGTACTTC. The full variable domain, rest sourced from reference TRBV11-2 and TRBJ2-5, is EAGVAQSPRYKIIEKRQSVAFWCNPISGHATLYWYQQILGQGPKLLIQFQNNGVVDDSQLPKDRFSAERLKGVDSTLKIQPAKLEDSAVYLCASSKTGLQETQYFGPGTRLLVL.

This clonotype has just a few counts. The chain links TRBV28 to TRBJ1-2, with 7 bases that match TRBD1. After removal of 5 bases from V and 4 bases from J, the junction contained 7 bases not matched to a gene. This CDR3 region has 14 residues. Looked up from germline, CDR1 is MDHEN and CDR2 is SYDVKM. CDR3 nucleotides: TGTGCCAGCAGTGGCGTAGGGGGCATCTATGGCTACACCTTC. This codes for CASSGVGGIYGYTF.

In its sample, this clonotype was seen many times. The chain carries TRBV7-2 and TRBJ2-4; D is perhaps TRBD2 (7 bases). CDR1 and CDR2 from the germline V gene are SGHTA and FQGNSA. The CDR3 consists of 16 residues. V gave up 2 bases and J gave up 0 bases, with 11 bases separating them. This CDR3 is CASSLRGGTAKNIQYF. DNA of the CDR3: TGTGCCAGCAGCTTAAGGGGGGGAACAGCCAAAAACATTCAGTACTTC.

This clonotype was recorded many times. J is TRBJ2-7 and V is TRBV4-1; no definite D call. Germline values: CDR1 MGHRA, CDR2 YSYEKL. The CDR3 loop spans 15 amino acids. Deletions cut 0 bases from V and 0 bases from J, with 9 bases between. CDR3 nucleotides: TGCGCCAGCAGCCAAGAGCCGACCACCTCCTACGAGCAGTACTTC. Its protein product is CASSQEPTTSYEQYF.